A selection of T cell receptor beta chains follows, all from one sample in a study of patients and donors after allogeneic stem cell transplantation. Each CDR3 protein is one row after TCRdb ran MiXCR on the RT-PCR reads. The sample lists approximately 200,000 distinct CDR3 sequences, less than 45% occurring once. The sample consisted of blood, either unsorted or a sorted T cell fraction (not recorded which). The source of these receptors is a human donor who was either an allogeneic HSCT recipient or a stem cell or donor lymphocyte infusion donor (not recorded which). It is not recorded whose cells these are; they may come from a transplant donor. Each CDR3 is given with its conserved first and last residue. D genes are given only for firm matches. Some rows mark clone size as missing; the rest say once, few, many or name a class of expanded clone.

clone_size: NA; v_call: TRBV20-1; d_call: NA; j_call: TRBJ1-2; cdr3_aa: CSADGPSYTGPF; cdr3_nt: TGCAGTGCCGACGGACCATCCTACACAGGGCCCTTC
clone_size: once; v_call: TRBV20-1; d_call: NA; j_call: TRBJ1-4; cdr3_aa: CSANRDNLSEKLFF; cdr3_nt: TGCAGTGCTAACCGCGACAACTTGAGTGAAAAACTGTTTTTT
clone_size: few; v_call: TRBV29-1; d_call: NA; j_call: TRBJ1-1; cdr3_aa: CSALSRGRNTEAFF; cdr3_nt: TGCAGCGCCCTGTCGAGGGGACGGAACACTGAAGCTTTCTTT
clone_size: NA; v_call: TRBV2; d_call: NA; j_call: TRBJ2-7; cdr3_aa: CASSEQIEQYF; cdr3_nt: TGTGCCAGCAGTGAACAGATCGAGCAGTACTTC
clone_size: NA; v_call: TRBV6-1; d_call: NA; j_call: TRBJ2-5; cdr3_aa: CASSEMGPKVGETQYF; cdr3_nt: TGTGCCAGCAGTGAAATGGGACCCAAAGTCGGGGAGACCCAGTACTTC
clone_size: NA; v_call: TRBV3-1; d_call: NA; j_call: TRBJ1-2; cdr3_aa: CASSQDNYGYTF; cdr3_nt: TGTGCCAGCAGCCAAGATAACTATGGCTACACCTTC
clone_size: NA; v_call: TRBV2; d_call: NA; j_call: TRBJ2-2; cdr3_aa: CASSVDRPNTGELFF; cdr3_nt: TGTGCCAGCAGTGTAGACCGACCGAACACCGGGGAGCTGTTTTTT
clone_size: few; v_call: TRBV5-1; d_call: NA; j_call: TRBJ1-4; cdr3_aa: CASSRQLDEKLFF; cdr3_nt: TGCGCCAGCAGCCGTCAGCTTGATGAAAAACTGTTTTTT
clone_size: NA; v_call: TRBV4-2; d_call: NA; j_call: TRBJ1-4; cdr3_aa: CASSKGVMNEKLFF; cdr3_nt: TGTGCCAGCAGCAAGGGGGTAATGAATGAAAAACTGTTTTTT
clone_size: NA; v_call: TRBV5-6; d_call: NA; j_call: TRBJ2-3; cdr3_aa: CASKGGGAPSTDTQYF; cdr3_nt: TGTGCCAGCAAGGGAGGGGGGGCTCCTTCCACAGATACGCAGTATTTT
clone_size: few; v_call: TRBV6-1; d_call: NA; j_call: TRBJ1-2; cdr3_aa: CASRLDSNYGYTF; cdr3_nt: TGTGCCAGCAGACTGGACAGTAACTATGGCTACACCTTC
clone_size: few; v_call: TRBV12-3/TRBV12-4; d_call: NA; j_call: TRBJ2-1; cdr3_aa: CASTRDPGSYNEQFF; cdr3_nt: TGTGCCAGCACACGGGACCCCGGCTCCTACAATGAGCAGTTCTTC
clone_size: few; v_call: TRBV6-6; d_call: NA; j_call: TRBJ2-1; cdr3_aa: CASSYVKRLLGQPYNEQFF; cdr3_nt: TGTGCCAGCAGTTACGTTAAGCGTCTGTTAGGACAACCCTACAATGAGCAGTTCTTC
clone_size: NA; v_call: TRBV7-9; d_call: TRBD1; j_call: TRBJ1-5; cdr3_aa: CASSLGTGYNQPQHF; cdr3_nt: TGTGCCAGCAGCTTAGGGACAGGCTATAATCAGCCCCAGCATTTT
clone_size: NA; v_call: TRBV11-2; d_call: NA; j_call: TRBJ2-1; cdr3_aa: CASSPQFGRFNEQFF; cdr3_nt: TGTGCCAGCAGCCCCCAGTTTGGTCGCTTCAATGAGCAGTTCTTC
clone_size: NA; v_call: TRBV9; d_call: TRBD2; j_call: TRBJ2-1; cdr3_aa: CASSVPRTSVTSFNDEQFF; cdr3_nt: TGTGCCAGCAGCGTACCTCGGACTAGCGTAACATCCTTCAACGATGAGCAGTTCTTC
clone_size: NA; v_call: TRBV25-1; d_call: NA; j_call: TRBJ1-6; cdr3_aa: CASSELAYNSPLHF; cdr3_nt: TGTGCCAGCAGTGAATTAGCGTATAATTCACCCCTCCACTTT
clone_size: few; v_call: TRBV7-2; d_call: TRBD1; j_call: TRBJ1-2; cdr3_aa: CASSLEGALGGYTF; cdr3_nt: TGTGCCAGCAGCTTAGAGGGGGCGCTGGGTGGCTACACCTTC
clone_size: NA; v_call: TRBV3-1; d_call: TRBD2; j_call: TRBJ2-7; cdr3_aa: CASSQDQRAGRIYEQYF; cdr3_nt: TGTGCCAGCAGCCAAGATCAGAGAGCGGGACGGATCTACGAGCAGTACTTC
clone_size: NA; v_call: TRBV6-6; d_call: NA; j_call: TRBJ2-7; cdr3_aa: CASKGREWTMGYYEQYF; cdr3_nt: TGTGCCAGCAAGGGCAGGGAGTGGACTATGGGTTATTACGAGCAGTACTTC
clone_size: NA; v_call: TRBV9; d_call: TRBD1; j_call: TRBJ1-3; cdr3_aa: CASSVRDRGNTIYF; cdr3_nt: TGTGCCAGCAGCGTCCGGGACAGGGGAAACACCATATATTTT
clone_size: NA; v_call: TRBV4-3; d_call: NA; j_call: TRBJ2-2; cdr3_aa: CASSPKGDWSHGELFF; cdr3_nt: TGCGCCAGCAGCCCTAAAGGGGATTGGAGTCACGGGGAGCTGTTTTTT
clone_size: NA; v_call: TRBV12-3/TRBV12-4; d_call: TRBD1; j_call: TRBJ1-1; cdr3_aa: CASTLDRGTEAFF; cdr3_nt: TGTGCCAGCACCTTAGACAGGGGAACTGAAGCTTTCTTT
clone_size: NA; v_call: TRBV18; d_call: TRBD1; j_call: TRBJ2-7; cdr3_aa: CASSPRRWTGAHEQYF; cdr3_nt: TGTGCCAGCTCACCACGACGCTGGACAGGGGCCCACGAGCAGTACTTC
clone_size: NA; v_call: TRBV6-2/TRBV6-3; d_call: NA; j_call: TRBJ2-5; cdr3_aa: CASSYEVGETQYF; cdr3_nt: TGTGCCAGCAGTTACGAGGTAGGAGAGACCCAGTACTTC
clone_size: NA; v_call: TRBV3-1; d_call: NA; j_call: TRBJ2-1; cdr3_aa: CASSQRDEQFF; cdr3_nt: TGTGCCAGCAGCCAAAGGGATGAGCAGTTCTTC
clone_size: NA; v_call: TRBV20-1; d_call: NA; j_call: TRBJ1-5; cdr3_aa: CSVLPPSNQPQHF; cdr3_nt: TGCAGTGTGTTGCCCCCTAGCAATCAGCCCCAGCATTTT
clone_size: NA; v_call: TRBV12-3/TRBV12-4; d_call: NA; j_call: TRBJ1-3; cdr3_aa: CASSLWEMASGNTIYF; cdr3_nt: TGTGCCAGCAGTTTATGGGAGATGGCCTCTGGAAACACCATATATTTT
clone_size: few; v_call: TRBV19; d_call: NA; j_call: TRBJ1-1; cdr3_aa: CASSPRQLPGSEAFF; cdr3_nt: TGTGCCAGTAGTCCCCGACAGCTCCCGGGGAGTGAAGCTTTCTTT
clone_size: few; v_call: TRBV5-1; d_call: NA; j_call: TRBJ2-2; cdr3_aa: CASTLDPSNTGELFF; cdr3_nt: TGCGCCAGCACCTTGGACCCGTCGAACACCGGGGAGCTGTTTTTT
clone_size: once; v_call: TRBV28; d_call: TRBD2; j_call: TRBJ2-5; cdr3_aa: CASRLPGLGKNQETQYF; cdr3_nt: TGTGCCAGCAGACTACCGGGACTAGGAAAAAACCAAGAGACCCAGTACTTC
clone_size: few; v_call: TRBV12-3/TRBV12-4; d_call: TRBD2; j_call: TRBJ2-1; cdr3_aa: CASTSGYNEQFF; cdr3_nt: TGTGCCAGCACTAGCGGGTACAATGAGCAGTTCTTC
clone_size: NA; v_call: TRBV28; d_call: TRBD1; j_call: TRBJ2-3; cdr3_aa: CASRPTGGWGDTQYF; cdr3_nt: TGTGCCAGCAGGCCGACAGGGGGTTGGGGAGATACGCAGTATTTT
clone_size: NA; v_call: TRBV12-3/TRBV12-4; d_call: TRBD2; j_call: TRBJ2-1; cdr3_aa: CASSFKRELSYKEQFF; cdr3_nt: TGTGCCAGCAGTTTCAAGCGGGAACTCTCCTACAAAGAGCAGTTCTTC
clone_size: NA; v_call: TRBV12-3/TRBV12-4; d_call: NA; j_call: TRBJ1-3; cdr3_aa: CASSLLSDSMFSGNTIYF; cdr3_nt: TGTGCCAGCAGTTTGCTCTCGGACAGTATGTTCTCTGGAAACACCATATATTTT
clone_size: few; v_call: TRBV12-3/TRBV12-4; d_call: TRBD2; j_call: TRBJ2-1; cdr3_aa: CASSDSLLSGRAYNEQFF; cdr3_nt: TGTGCCAGCAGCGACAGCTTACTTAGCGGGAGGGCTTACAATGAGCAGTTCTTC
clone_size: NA; v_call: TRBV15; d_call: TRBD1; j_call: TRBJ1-1; cdr3_aa: CATSSEAYRGATEAFF; cdr3_nt: TGTGCCACCAGCTCCGAGGCCTACAGGGGGGCCACTGAAGCTTTCTTT
clone_size: NA; v_call: TRBV18; d_call: NA; j_call: TRBJ2-7; cdr3_aa: CASSSKSGPYEQYF; cdr3_nt: TGTGCCAGCTCATCAAAATCAGGCCCCTACGAGCAGTACTTC
clone_size: NA; v_call: TRBV6-5; d_call: NA; j_call: TRBJ1-1; cdr3_aa: CASSLTPILAEAFF; cdr3_nt: TGTGCCAGCAGTCTGACCCCCATCTTGGCTGAAGCTTTCTTT
clone_size: once; v_call: TRBV20-1; d_call: NA; j_call: TRBJ1-1; cdr3_aa: CSANGGSNTEAFF; cdr3_nt: TGCAGTGCTAATGGCGGGTCCAACACTGAAGCTTTCTTT
clone_size: few; v_call: TRBV4-3; d_call: NA; j_call: TRBJ1-1; cdr3_aa: CASSQDSTVGEAFF; cdr3_nt: TGCGCCAGCAGCCAAGATTCGACCGTAGGAGAAGCTTTCTTT
clone_size: NA; v_call: TRBV27; d_call: NA; j_call: TRBJ2-1; cdr3_aa: CASSLSPGQRKSSYNEQFF; cdr3_nt: TGTGCCAGCAGTTTATCTCCCGGGCAGCGGAAGAGCTCCTACAATGAGCAGTTCTTC
clone_size: once; v_call: TRBV6-6; d_call: TRBD1; j_call: TRBJ2-7; cdr3_aa: CASSPTGFLAEQYF; cdr3_nt: TGTGCCAGCAGTCCGACAGGGTTTCTGGCCGAGCAGTACTTC
clone_size: NA; v_call: TRBV5-1; d_call: TRBD2; j_call: TRBJ2-1; cdr3_aa: CASSRTGGPMGNEQFF; cdr3_nt: TGCGCCAGCAGCAGAACGGGAGGGCCGATGGGCAATGAGCAGTTCTTC
clone_size: NA; v_call: TRBV15; d_call: NA; j_call: TRBJ1-5; cdr3_aa: CATSSEDSGGQPQHF; cdr3_nt: TGTGCCACCAGCAGCGAAGACTCCGGTGGGCAGCCCCAGCATTTT
clone_size: NA; v_call: TRBV7-9; d_call: TRBD1; j_call: TRBJ1-4; cdr3_aa: CASSPPGTGGLLFF; cdr3_nt: TGTGCCAGCAGCCCACCCGGGACAGGGGGGCTACTGTTTTTT
clone_size: NA; v_call: TRBV19; d_call: NA; j_call: TRBJ2-3; cdr3_aa: CATSARSDTQYF; cdr3_nt: TGTGCCACCAGTGCCCGGTCAGATACGCAGTATTTT
clone_size: NA; v_call: TRBV7-9; d_call: NA; j_call: TRBJ1-1; cdr3_aa: CASFEQISNTEAFF; cdr3_nt: TGTGCCAGCTTCGAACAGATTTCGAACACTGAAGCTTTCTTT
clone_size: NA; v_call: TRBV4-3; d_call: NA; j_call: TRBJ1-1; cdr3_aa: CASSQLRHRHSEAFF; cdr3_nt: TGCGCCAGCAGCCAACTAAGACACCGACACTCTGAAGCTTTCTTT
clone_size: few; v_call: TRBV12-3/TRBV12-4; d_call: NA; j_call: TRBJ1-1; cdr3_aa: CASSLGGGQGQAFF; cdr3_nt: TGTGCCAGCAGTTTAGGAGGAGGGCAGGGACAAGCTTTCTTT
clone_size: few; v_call: TRBV10-3; d_call: NA; j_call: TRBJ2-1; cdr3_aa: CAISRGTTSSYNEQFF; cdr3_nt: TGTGCCATCAGCCGAGGTACGACCAGCTCCTACAATGAGCAGTTCTTC
clone_size: NA; v_call: TRBV6-5; d_call: NA; j_call: TRBJ1-2; cdr3_aa: CASSLRGGAVSGGYTF; cdr3_nt: TGTGCCAGCAGCCTCCGGGGGGGCGCGGTATCGGGAGGCTACACCTTC